This TCR beta chain is from a study of blood T cell repertoires in COVID-19. Study as a whole: Italy, Spain and the United States were the sources of the convalescent and acute COVID-19 samples. The cDNA or gDNA used as material had been derived from T cells, B-cell-depleted T cells, or PBMCs.

Seattle patient enrollment occurred during active infection, with longitudinal follow-up thereafter. Methods used by the authors: For nucleated cells, counts were estimated from reference gene primer amplification. Generated by immunoSEQ multiplex PCR, the TCRdb table keeps only in-frame clones and is missing some. The V and J calls and clone size are taken from that table; D and trimming were inferred from the DNA. Here the sample spans hundreds of thousands of clones, 70% to 90% being singletons. V lost 3 bases, J lost 7 bases, and 12 bases lay in between. Germline values: CDR1 MNHEY, CDR2 SVGEGT. This CDR3 has 14 residues.

The rearrangement joins TRBV6-2 or TRBV6-3 to TRBJ2-2; D unclear. The TCR sequence derives from a woman between 45 and 60 years old with COVID-19, enrolled during active disease. Sequencing was carried out using peripheral blood. The CDR3, as DNA: TGTGCCAGCAGTTATGAACTCATGAACGGGGAGCTGTTTTTT. Protein sequence: CASSYELMNGELFF.